The TCR beta chain under discussion was sequenced for a study of cytomegalovirus exposure and HLA in healthy donors. The study's findings and limits: In a later analysis, TCR beta V- and J-gene trimming was associated with a missense DCLRE1C variant.

The CDR3 length is 13 residues. Trimming took off 4 bases at V and 2 bases at J, with 9 bases between the two ends. Per the germline V gene, CDR1 is SGHNT and CDR2 is YYREEE (reference sequence). About this clone itself: Its antigen is still unknown.

PCR employed 60 Vbeta and 13 Jbeta primers. Per the original data handling: Counted up in a later analysis, unique TCR beta chains came to approximately 83 million, with around 9.9 million shared. Sequencing was performed with immunoSEQ multiplex PCR; in TCRdb, only in-frame clones are kept and a portion is missing. V, J and clone size are those of that table, while D and trimming were read from the DNA. The table includes about 43,000 clones, around 53% detected once. This rearrangement joins TRBV5-4 to TRBJ2-5; D might be TRBD1 (5 bases). Sequencing was performed on PBMCs. The receptor's source is a man aged 60 to 69 in good health and CMV-seronegative. CDR3 nucleotide sequence: TGTGCCAGCAGCCGGACACGACAAGAGACCCAGTACTTC. As protein: CASSRTRQETQYF.